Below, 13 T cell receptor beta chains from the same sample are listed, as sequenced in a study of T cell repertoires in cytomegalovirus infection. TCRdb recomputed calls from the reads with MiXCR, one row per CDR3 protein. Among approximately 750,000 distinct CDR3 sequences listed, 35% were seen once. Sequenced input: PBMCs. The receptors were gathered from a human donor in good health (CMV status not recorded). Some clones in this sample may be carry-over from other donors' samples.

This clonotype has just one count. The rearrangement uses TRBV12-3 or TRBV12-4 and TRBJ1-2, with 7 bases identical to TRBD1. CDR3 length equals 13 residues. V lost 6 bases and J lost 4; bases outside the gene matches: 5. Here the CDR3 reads CASRPTGSYGYTF. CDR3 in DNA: TGTGCCAGCAGACCGACAGGGAGCTATGGCTACACCTTC.

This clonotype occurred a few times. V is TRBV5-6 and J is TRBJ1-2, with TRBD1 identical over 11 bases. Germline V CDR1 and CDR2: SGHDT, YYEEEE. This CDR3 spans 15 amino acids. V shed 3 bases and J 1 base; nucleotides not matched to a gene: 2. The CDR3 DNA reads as TGTGCCAGCAGCTCGGACAGGGGGCTTAACTATGGCTACACCTTC. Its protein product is CASSSDRGLNYGYTF.

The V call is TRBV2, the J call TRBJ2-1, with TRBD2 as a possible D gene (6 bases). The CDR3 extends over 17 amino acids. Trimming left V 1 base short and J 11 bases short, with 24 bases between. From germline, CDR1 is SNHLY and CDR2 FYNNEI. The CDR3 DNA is TGTGCCAGCAGTGAAGTTCGGACTACGGTCGGTGGGGGGAAGCAGTTCTTC. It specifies CASSEVRTTVGGGKQFF.

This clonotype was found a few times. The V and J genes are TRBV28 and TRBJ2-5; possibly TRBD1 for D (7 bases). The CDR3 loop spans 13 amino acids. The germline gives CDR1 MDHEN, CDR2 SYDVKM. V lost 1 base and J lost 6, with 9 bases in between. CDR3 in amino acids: CASSLSGGKTQYF. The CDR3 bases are TGTGCCAGCAGTTTATCAGGGGGGAAGACCCAGTACTTC.

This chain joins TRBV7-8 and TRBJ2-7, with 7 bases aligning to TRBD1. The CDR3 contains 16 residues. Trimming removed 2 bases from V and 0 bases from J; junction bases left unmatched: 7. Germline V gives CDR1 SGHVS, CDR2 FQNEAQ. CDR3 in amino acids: CASSLFRDSSSYEQYF. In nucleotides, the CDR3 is TGTGCCAGCAGCTTATTCCGGGACAGTAGCTCCTACGAGCAGTACTTC. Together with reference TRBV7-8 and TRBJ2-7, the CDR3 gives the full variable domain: GAGVSQSPRYKVAKRGQDVALRCDPISGHVSLFWYQQALGQGPEFLTYFQNEAQLDKSGLPSDRFFAERPEGSVSTLKIQRTQQEDSAVYLCASSLFRDSSSYEQYFGPGTRLTVT.

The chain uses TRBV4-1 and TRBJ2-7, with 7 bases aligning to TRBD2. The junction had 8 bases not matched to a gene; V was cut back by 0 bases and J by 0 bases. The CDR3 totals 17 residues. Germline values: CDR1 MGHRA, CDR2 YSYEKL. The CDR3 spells CASSQDLTGGSSYEQYF. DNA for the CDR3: TGCGCCAGCAGCCAAGATCTCACCGGGGGGAGCTCCTACGAGCAGTACTTC.

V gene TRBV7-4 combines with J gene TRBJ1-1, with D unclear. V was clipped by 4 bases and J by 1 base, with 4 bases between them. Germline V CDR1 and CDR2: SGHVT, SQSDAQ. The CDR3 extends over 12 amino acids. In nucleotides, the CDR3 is TGTGCCAGCAGCTGGAGGAACACTGAAGCTTTCTTT. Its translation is CASSWRNTEAFF.

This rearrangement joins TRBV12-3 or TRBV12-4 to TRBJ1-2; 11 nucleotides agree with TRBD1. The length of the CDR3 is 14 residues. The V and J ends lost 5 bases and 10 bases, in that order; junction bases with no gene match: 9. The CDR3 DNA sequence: TGTGCCAGCAGTCGGACAGGGGGCGCGCAGGTCTACACCTTC. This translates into CASSRTGGAQVYTF.

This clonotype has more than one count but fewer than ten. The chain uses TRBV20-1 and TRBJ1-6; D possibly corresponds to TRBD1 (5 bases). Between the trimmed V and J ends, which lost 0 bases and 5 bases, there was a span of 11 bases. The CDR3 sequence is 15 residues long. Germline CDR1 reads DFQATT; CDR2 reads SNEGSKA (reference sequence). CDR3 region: CSAREALRDNSPLHF. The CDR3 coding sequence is TGCAGTGCTAGAGAGGCTCTCAGGGATAATTCACCCCTCCACTTT.

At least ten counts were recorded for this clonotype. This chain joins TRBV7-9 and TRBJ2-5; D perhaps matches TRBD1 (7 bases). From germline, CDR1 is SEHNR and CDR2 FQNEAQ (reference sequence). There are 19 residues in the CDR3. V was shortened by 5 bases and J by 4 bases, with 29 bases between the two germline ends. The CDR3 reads CASSASARQGRRVAETQYF. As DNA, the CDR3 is TGTGCCAGCAGCGCTTCAGCGAGACAGGGTCGGAGGGTCGCAGAGACCCAGTACTTC.

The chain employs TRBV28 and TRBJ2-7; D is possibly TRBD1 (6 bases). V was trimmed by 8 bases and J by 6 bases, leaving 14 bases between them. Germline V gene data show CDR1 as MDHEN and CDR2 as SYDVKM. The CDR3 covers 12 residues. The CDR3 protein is CASRPQGSEQYF. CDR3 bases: TGTGCCAGCCGACCCCAGGGGTCCGAGCAGTACTTC.

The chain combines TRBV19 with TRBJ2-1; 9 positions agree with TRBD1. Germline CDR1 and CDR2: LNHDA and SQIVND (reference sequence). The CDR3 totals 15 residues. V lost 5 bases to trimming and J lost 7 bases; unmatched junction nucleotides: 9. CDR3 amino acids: CASSLPGTGWNEQFF. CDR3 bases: TGTGCCAGTAGTCTCCCCGGGACAGGGTGGAATGAGCAGTTCTTC.

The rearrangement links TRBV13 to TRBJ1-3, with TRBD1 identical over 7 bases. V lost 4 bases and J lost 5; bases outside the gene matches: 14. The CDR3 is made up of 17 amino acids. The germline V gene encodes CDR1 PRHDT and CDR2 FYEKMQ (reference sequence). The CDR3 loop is CASSSRTGLDERNTIYF. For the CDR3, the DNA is TGTGCCAGCAGCTCCAGGACAGGCCTCGACGAACGAAACACCATATATTTT.